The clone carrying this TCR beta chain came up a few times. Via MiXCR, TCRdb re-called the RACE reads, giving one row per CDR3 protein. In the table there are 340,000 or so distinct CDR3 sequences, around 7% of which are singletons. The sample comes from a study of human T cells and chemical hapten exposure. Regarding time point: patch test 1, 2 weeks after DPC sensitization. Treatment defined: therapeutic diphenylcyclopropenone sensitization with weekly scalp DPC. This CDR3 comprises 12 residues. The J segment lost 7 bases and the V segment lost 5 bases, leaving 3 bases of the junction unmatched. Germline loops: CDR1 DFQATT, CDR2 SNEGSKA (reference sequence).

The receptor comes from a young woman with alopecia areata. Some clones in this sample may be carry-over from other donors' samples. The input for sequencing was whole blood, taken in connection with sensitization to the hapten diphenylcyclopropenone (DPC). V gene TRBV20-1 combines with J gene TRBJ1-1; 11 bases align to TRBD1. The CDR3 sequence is CSAGGQGVEAFF. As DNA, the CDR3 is TGCAGTGCTGGGGGACAGGGGGTTGAAGCTTTCTTT.